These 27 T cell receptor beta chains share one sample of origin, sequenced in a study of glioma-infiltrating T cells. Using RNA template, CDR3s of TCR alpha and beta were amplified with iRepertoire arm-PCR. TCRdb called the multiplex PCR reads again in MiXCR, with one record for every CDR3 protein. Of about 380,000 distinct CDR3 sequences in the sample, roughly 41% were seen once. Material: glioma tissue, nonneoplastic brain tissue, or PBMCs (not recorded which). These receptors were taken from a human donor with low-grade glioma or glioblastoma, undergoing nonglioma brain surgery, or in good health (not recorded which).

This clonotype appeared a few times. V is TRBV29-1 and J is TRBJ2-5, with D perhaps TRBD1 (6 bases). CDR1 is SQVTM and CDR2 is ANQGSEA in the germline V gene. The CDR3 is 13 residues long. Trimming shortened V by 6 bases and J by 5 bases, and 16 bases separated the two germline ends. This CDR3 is CSVRRQDLETQYF. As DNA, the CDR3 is TGCAGCGTGCGGCGACAGGATCTTGAGACCCAGTACTTC.

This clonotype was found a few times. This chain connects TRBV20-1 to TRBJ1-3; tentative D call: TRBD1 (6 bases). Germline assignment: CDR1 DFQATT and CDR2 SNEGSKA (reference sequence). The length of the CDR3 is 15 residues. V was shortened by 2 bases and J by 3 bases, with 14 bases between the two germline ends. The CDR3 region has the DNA TGCAGTGCTAGAAGAGGGGGAGGATTTGGAAACACCATATATTTT. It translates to CSARRGGGFGNTIYF.

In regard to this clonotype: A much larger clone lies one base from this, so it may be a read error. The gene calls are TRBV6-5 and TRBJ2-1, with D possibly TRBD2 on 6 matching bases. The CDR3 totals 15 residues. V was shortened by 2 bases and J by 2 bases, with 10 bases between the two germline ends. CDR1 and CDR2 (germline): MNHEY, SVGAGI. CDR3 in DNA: TGTGCCAGCAGTTACGCTAGCGAACCCTACAATGAGCAGTTCTTC. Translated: CASSYASEPYNEQFF.

The CDR3 sequence: CASSISGGIYNEQFF. In nucleotides, the CDR3 is TGTGCCAGTAGTATCTCTGGAGGGATCTACAATGAGCAGTTCTTC. V and J are TRBV19 and TRBJ2-1, with a possible D match to TRBD2 (6 bases). V was pared by 3 bases and J by 3 bases, with 12 bases between. Germline V CDR1 and CDR2: LNHDA, SQIVND (reference sequence). This CDR3 is built from 15 residues.

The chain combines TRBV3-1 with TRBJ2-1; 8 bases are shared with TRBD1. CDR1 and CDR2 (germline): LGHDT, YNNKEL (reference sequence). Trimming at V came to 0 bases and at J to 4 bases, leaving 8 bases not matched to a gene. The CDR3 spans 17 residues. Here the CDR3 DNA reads TGTGCCAGCAGCCAAGATAACGTCAGGGGGCTATACAATGAGCAGTTCTTC. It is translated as CASSQDNVRGLYNEQFF.

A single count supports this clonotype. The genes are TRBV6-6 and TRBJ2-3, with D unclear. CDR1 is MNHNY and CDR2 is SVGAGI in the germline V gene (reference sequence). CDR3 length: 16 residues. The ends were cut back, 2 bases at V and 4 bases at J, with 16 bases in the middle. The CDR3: CASSYLGKGASDTQYF. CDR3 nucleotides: TGTGCCAGCAGTTACCTGGGAAAGGGTGCCTCAGATACGCAGTATTTT.

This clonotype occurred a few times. Here the CDR3 reads CSARGSLVYEQYF. The CDR3 nucleotides are TGCAGTGCTAGAGGTTCCCTCGTCTACGAGCAGTACTTC. V and J are TRBV20-1 and TRBJ2-7; D is unresolved. Per germline, CDR1 DFQATT and CDR2 SNEGSKA (reference sequence). CDR3 size: 13 residues. The germline V and J ends were trimmed by 1 base and 3 bases, with 10 bases remaining between them.

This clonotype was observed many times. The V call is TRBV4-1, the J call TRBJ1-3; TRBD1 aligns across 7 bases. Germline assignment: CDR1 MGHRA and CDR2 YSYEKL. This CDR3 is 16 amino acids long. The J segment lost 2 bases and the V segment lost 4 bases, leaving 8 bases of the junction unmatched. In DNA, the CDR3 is TGCGCCAGCAGCCGTCGGGGGCAGGGGGCTGGAAACACCATATATTTT. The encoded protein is CASSRRGQGAGNTIYF.

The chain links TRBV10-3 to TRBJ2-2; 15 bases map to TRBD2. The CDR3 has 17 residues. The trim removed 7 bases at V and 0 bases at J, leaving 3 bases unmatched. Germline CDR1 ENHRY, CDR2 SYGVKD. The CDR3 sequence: CAIKGTSGGPNTGELFF. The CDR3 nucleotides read TGTGCCATCAAAGGGACTAGCGGGGGGCCGAACACCGGGGAGCTGTTTTTT.

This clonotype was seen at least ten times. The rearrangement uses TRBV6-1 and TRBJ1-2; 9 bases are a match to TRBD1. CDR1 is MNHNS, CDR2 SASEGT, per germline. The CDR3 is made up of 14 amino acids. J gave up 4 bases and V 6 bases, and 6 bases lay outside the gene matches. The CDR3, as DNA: TGTGCCAGCAGATCTGGGACAGGGACCTATGGCTACACCTTC. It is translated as CASRSGTGTYGYTF.

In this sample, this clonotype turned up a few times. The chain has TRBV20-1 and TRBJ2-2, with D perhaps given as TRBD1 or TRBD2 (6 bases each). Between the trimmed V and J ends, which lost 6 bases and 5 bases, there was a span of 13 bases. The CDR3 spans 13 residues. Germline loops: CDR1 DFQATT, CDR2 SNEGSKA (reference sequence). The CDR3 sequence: CSAPRGVTGELFF. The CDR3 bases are TGCAGTGCACCTAGGGGGGTGACCGGGGAGCTGTTTTTT.

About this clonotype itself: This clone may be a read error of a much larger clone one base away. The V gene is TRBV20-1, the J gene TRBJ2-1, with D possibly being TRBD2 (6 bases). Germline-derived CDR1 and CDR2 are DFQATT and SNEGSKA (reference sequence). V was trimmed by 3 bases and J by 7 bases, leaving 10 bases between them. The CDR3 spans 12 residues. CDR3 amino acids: CSARTRHNEQFF. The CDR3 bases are TGCAGTGCTAGGACTAGGCATAATGAGCAGTTCTTC.

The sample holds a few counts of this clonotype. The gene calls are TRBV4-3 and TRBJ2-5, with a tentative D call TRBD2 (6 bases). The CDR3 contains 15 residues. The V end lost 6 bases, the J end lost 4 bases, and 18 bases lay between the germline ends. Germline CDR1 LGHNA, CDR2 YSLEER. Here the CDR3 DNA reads TGCGCCAGCAGTCGTACGGGACTCGAGAGAGAGACCCAGTACTTC. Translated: CASSRTGLERETQYF.

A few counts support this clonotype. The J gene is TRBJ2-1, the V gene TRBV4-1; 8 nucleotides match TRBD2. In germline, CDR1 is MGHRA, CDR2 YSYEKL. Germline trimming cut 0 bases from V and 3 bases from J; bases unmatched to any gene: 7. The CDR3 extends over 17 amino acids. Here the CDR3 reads CASSQDWPSGSYNEQFF. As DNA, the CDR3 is TGCGCCAGCAGCCAAGATTGGCCCAGCGGGAGCTACAATGAGCAGTTCTTC.

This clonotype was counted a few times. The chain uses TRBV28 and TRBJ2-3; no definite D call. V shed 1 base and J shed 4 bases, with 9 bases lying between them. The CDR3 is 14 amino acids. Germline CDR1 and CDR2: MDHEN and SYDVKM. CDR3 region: CASSLSIGSDTQYF. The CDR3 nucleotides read TGTGCCAGCAGTTTATCGATAGGGTCAGATACGCAGTATTTT.

The CDR3: CASSQDVTGTSFQQFF. The DNA of the CDR3 is TGCGCCAGCAGCCAAGATGTGACTGGGACTTCCTTCCAGCAGTTCTTC. The V gene is TRBV4-1, the J gene TRBJ2-1, with D perhaps TRBD2 (6 bases). The CDR3 has 16 residues. Germline V gene lookup returns CDR1 MGHRA and CDR2 YSYEKL. V shed 0 bases and J shed 11 bases, with 20 bases lying between them.

The CDR3 sequence is CASSLNGLNYGYTF. In nucleotides, the CDR3 is TGTGCCAGCAGCCTTAACGGTTTAAACTATGGCTACACCTTC. The chain uses TRBV7-2 and TRBJ1-2; D is unclear. The germline gives CDR1 SGHTA, CDR2 FQGNSA. V shed 5 bases and J shed 2 bases, with 12 bases lying between them. The CDR3 sequence is 14 residues long.

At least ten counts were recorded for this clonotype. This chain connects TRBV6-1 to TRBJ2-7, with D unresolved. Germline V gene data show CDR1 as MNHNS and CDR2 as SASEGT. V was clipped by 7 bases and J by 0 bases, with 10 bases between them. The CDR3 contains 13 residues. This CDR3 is CASTRRSSYEQYF. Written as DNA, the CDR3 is TGTGCCAGCACCCGGCGGAGCTCCTACGAGCAGTACTTC.

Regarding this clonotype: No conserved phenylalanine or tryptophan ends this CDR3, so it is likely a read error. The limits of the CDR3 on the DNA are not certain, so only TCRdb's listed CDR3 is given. CDR3 sequence: CASSPGLAVYSGFL. The chain joins TRBV7-3 to TRBJ2-1; the table's TRBD2 call for D was not verified on the DNA. Germline CDR1 reads SGHTA; CDR2 reads FQGTGA. Counting both end residues, the CDR3 totals 14 amino acids.

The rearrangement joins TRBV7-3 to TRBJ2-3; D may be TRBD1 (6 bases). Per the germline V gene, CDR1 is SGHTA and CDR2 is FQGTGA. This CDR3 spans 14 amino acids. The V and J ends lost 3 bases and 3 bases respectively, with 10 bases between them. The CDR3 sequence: CASSLAGETDTQYF. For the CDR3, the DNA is TGTGCCAGCAGCTTGGCAGGGGAGACAGATACGCAGTATTTT.

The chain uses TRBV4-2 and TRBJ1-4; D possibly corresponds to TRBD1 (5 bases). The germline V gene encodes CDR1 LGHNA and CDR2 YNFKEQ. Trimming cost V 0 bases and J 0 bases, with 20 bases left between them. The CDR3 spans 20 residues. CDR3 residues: CASSQESLSPGIATNEKLFF. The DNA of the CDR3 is TGTGCCAGCAGCCAAGAGAGCCTTTCGCCAGGGATTGCAACTAATGAAAAACTGTTTTTT.

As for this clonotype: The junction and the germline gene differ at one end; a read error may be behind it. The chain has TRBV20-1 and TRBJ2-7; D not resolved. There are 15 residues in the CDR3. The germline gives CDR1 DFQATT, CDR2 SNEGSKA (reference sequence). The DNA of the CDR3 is TGCAGTTCTAGAGAACGACTCTCGATCTCCTACGAGCAGTACTTC. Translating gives CSSRERLSISYEQYF.

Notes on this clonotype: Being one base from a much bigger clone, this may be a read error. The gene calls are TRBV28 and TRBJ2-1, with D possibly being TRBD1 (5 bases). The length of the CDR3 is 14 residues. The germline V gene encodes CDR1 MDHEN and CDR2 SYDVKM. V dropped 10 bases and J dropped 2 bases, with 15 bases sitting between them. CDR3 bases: TGTGCCACCGGGTGGGGCCTACCCTACAATGAGCAGTTCTTC. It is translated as CATGWGLPYNEQFF.

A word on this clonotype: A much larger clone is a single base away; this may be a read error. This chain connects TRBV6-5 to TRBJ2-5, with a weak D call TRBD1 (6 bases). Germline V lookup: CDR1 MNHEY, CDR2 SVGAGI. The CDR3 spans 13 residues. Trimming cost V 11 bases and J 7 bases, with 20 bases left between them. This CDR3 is CAAVSPGTWTQYF. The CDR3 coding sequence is TGTGCCGCAGTTTCGCCGGGGACATGGACCCAGTACTTC.

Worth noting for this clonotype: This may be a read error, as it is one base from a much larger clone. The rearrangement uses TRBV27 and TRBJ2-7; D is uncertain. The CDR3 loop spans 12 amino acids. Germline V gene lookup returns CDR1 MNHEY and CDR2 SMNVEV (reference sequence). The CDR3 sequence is CASSLKGSERYF. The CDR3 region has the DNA TGTGCCAGCAGTTTAAAAGGCAGCGAGCGGTACTTC.

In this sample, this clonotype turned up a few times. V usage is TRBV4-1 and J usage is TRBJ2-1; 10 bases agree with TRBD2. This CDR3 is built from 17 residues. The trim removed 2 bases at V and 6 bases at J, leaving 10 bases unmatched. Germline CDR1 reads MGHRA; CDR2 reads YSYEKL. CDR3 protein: CASSQPIAGGVFNEQFF. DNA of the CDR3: TGCGCCAGCAGCCAACCTATAGCGGGAGGAGTATTCAATGAGCAGTTCTTC.

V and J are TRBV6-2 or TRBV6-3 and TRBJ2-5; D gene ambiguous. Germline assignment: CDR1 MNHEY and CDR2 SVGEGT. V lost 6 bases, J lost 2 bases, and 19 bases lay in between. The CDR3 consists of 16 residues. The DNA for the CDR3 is TGTGCCAGCAGCCAAGACCCCCCTTGGGGTCAAGAGACCCAGTACTTC. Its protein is CASSQDPPWGQETQYF.